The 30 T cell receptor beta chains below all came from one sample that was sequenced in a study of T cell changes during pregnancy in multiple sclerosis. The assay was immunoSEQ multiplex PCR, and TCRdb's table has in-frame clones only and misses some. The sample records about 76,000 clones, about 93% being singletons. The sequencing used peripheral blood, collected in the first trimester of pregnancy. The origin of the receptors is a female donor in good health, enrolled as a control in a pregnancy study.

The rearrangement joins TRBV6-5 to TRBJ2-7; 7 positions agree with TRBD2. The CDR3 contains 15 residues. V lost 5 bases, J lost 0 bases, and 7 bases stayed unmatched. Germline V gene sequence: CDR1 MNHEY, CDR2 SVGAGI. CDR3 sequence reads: CASSRVAGASYEQYF. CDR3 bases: TGTGCCAGCAGTCGCGTAGCGGGCGCCTCCTACGAGCAGTACTTC.

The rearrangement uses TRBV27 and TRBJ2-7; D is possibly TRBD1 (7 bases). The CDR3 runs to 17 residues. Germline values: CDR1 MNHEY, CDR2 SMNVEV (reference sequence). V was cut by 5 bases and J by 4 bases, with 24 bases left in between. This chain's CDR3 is CASSRGSTGVGAYEQYF. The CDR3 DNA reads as TGTGCCAGCAGTCGGGGGTCTACAGGGGTGGGAGCATACGAGCAGTACTTC.

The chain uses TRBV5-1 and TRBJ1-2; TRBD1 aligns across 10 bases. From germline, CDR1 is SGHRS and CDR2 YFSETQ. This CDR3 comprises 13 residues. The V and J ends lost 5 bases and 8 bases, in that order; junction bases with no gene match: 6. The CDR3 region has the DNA TGCGCCAGCAGGAAAGGGACAGGGGAGGGCTACACCTTC. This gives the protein CASRKGTGEGYTF.

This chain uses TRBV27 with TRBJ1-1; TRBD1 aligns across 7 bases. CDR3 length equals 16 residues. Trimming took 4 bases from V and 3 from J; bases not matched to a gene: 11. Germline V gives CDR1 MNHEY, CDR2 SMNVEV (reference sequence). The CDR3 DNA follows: TGTGCCAGCAGTTCCACCCCCACAGGGGTTGACACTGAAGCTTTCTTT. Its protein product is CASSSTPTGVDTEAFF.

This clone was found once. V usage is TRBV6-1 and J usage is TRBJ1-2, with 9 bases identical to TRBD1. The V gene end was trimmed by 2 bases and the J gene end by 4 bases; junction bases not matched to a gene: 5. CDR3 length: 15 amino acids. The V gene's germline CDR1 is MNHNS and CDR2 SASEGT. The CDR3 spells CASSETGGSGYGYTF. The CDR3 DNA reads TGTGCCAGCAGTGAAACAGGGGGCAGTGGCTATGGCTACACCTTC.

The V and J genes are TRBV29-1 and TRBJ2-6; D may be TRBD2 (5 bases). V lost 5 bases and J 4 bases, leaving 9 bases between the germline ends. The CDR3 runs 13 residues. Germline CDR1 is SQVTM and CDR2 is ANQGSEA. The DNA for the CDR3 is TGCAGCGTTCTGAGGGCCGGGGCCAACGTCCTGACTTTC. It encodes CSVLRAGANVLTF.

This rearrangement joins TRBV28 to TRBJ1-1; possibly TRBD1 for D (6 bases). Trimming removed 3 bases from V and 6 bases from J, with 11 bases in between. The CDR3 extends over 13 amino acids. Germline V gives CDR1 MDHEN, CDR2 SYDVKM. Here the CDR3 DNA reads TGTGCCAGCAGTTTTGGGGAGGGGGCTGAAGCTTTCTTT. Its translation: CASSFGEGAEAFF. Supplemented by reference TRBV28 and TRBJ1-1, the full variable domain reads DVKVTQSSRYLVKRTGEKVFLECVQDMDHENMFWYRQDPGLGLRLIYFSYDVKMKEKGDIPEGYSVSREKKERFSLILESASTNQTSMYLCASSFGEGAEAFFGQGTRLTVV.

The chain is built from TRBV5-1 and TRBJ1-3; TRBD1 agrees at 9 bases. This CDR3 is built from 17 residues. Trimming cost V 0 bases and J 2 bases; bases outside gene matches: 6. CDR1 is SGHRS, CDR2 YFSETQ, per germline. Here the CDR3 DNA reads TGCGCCAGCAGCTTGGATCCGGGACAGGGTGCTGGAAACACCATATATTTT. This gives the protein CASSLDPGQGAGNTIYF.

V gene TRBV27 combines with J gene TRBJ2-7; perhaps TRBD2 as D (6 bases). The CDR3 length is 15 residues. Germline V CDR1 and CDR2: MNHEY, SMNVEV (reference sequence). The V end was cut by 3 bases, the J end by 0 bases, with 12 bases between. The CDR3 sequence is CASSLWGVRSYEQYF. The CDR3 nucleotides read TGTGCCAGCAGTTTGTGGGGGGTACGCTCCTACGAGCAGTACTTC.

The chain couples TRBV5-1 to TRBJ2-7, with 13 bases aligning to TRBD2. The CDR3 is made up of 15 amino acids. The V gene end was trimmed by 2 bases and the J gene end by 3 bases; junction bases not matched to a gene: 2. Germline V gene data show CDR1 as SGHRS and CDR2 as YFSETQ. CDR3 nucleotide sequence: TGCGCCAGCAGCTTAGGACTAGCGGGAGACTACGAGCAGTACTTC. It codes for CASSLGLAGDYEQYF. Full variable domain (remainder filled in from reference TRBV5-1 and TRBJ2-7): KAGVTQTPRYLIKTRGQQVTLSCSPISGHRSVSWYQQTPGQGLQFLFEYFSETQRNKGNFPGRFSGRQFSNSRSEMNVSTLELGDSALYLCASSLGLAGDYEQYFGPGTRLTVT.

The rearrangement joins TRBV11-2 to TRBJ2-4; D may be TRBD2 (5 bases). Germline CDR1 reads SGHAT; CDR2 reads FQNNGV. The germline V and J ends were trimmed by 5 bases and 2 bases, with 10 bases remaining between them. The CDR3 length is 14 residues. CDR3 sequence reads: CASSASFPKNIQYF. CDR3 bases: TGTGCCAGCAGCGCTAGCTTCCCCAAAAACATTCAGTACTTC.

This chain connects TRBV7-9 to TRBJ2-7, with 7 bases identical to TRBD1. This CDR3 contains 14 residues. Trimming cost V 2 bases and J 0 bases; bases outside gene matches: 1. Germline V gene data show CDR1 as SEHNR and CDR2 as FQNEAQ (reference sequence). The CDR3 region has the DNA TGTGCCAGCAGCTTATCAGGGGGCTCCTACGAGCAGTACTTC. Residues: CASSLSGGSYEQYF.

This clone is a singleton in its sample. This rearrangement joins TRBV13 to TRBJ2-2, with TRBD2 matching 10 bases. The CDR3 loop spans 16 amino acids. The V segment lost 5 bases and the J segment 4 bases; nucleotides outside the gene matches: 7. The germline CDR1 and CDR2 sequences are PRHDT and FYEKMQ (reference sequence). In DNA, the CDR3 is TGTGCCAGCAGCCTCAGACTAGCGGGCATCACCGGGGAGCTGTTTTTT. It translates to CASSLRLAGITGELFF.

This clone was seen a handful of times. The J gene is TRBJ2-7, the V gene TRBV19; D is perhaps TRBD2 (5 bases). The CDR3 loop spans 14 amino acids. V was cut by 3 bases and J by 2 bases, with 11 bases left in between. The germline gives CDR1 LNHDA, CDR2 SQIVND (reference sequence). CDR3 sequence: CASSIRPGTYEQYF. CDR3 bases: TGTGCCAGTAGTATTAGACCGGGGACCTACGAGCAGTACTTC.

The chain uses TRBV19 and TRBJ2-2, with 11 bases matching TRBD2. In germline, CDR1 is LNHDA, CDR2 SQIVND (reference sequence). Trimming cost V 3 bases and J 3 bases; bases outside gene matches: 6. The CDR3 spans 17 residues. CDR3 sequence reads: CASSIGALAGDTGELFF. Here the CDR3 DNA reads TGTGCCAGTAGTATTGGGGCACTAGCGGGAGACACCGGGGAGCTGTTTTTT.

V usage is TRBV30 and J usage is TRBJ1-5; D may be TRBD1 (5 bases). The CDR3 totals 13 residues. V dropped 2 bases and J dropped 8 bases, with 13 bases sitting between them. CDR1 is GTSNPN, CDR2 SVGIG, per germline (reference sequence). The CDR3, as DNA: TGTGCCTGGAGTAATGGGGCAGAGGAGCCCCAGCATTTT. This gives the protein CAWSNGAEEPQHF.

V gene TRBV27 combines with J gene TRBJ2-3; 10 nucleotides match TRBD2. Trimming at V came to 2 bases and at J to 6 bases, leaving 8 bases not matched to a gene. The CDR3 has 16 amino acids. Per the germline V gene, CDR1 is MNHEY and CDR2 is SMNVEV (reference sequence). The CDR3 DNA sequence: TGTGCCAGCAGTTTAATGGGAGCGGGAGGGGCGGATACGCAGTATTTT. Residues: CASSLMGAGGADTQYF.

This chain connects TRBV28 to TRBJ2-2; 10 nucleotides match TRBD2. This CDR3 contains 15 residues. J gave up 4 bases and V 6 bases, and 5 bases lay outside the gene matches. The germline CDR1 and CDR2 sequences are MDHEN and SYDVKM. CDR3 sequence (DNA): TGTGCCAGCAGGAGCGGGAGGGCCGTCACCGGGGAGCTGTTTTTT. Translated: CASRSGRAVTGELFF. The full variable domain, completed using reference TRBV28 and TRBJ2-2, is DVKVTQSSRYLVKRTGEKVFLECVQDMDHENMFWYRQDPGLGLRLIYFSYDVKMKEKGDIPEGYSVSREKKERFSLILESASTNQTSMYLCASRSGRAVTGELFFGEGSRLTVL.

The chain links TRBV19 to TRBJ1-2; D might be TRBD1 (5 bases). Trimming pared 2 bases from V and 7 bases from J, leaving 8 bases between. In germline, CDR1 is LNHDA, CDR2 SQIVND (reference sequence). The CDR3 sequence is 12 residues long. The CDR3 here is CASSIHRTGYTF. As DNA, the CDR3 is TGTGCCAGTAGTATACACAGGACTGGCTACACCTTC.

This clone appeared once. CDR3 nucleotide sequence: TGTGCCAGCAGGGTTCGCCGAGTTGAAAAACTGTTTTTT. It specifies CASRVRRVEKLFF. The chain employs TRBV28 and TRBJ1-4; D uncertain. The CDR3 consists of 13 residues. Germline CDR1 reads MDHEN; CDR2 reads SYDVKM. V gave up 6 bases and J gave up 7 bases, with 12 bases separating them.

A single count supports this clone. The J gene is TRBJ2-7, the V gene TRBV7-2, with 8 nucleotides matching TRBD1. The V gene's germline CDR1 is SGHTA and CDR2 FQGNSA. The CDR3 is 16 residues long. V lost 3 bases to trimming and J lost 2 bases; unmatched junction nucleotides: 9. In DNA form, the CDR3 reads TGTGCCAGCAGCTTGGACACCGGGACAGGACCCTACGAGCAGTACTTC. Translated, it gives CASSLDTGTGPYEQYF.

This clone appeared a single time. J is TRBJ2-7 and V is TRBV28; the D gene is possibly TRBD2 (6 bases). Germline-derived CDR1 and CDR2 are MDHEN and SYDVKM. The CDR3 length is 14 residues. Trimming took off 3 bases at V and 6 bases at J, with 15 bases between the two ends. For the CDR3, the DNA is TGTGCCAGCAGTTTGGGAGGTGAGGTATCCGAGCAGTACTTC. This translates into CASSLGGEVSEQYF.

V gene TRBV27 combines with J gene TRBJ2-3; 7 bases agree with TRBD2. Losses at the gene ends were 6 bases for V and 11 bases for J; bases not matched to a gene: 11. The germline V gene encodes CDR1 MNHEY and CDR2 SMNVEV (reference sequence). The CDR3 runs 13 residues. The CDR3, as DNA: TGTGCCAGCAGCCCCAACCTCGGGGGGTGGCAGTATTTT. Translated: CASSPNLGGWQYF.

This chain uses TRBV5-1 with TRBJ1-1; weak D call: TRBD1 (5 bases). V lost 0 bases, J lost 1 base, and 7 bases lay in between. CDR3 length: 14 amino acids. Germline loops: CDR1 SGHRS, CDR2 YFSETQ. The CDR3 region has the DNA TGCGCCAGCAGCTTGGGACAGAAGAACACTGAAGCTTTCTTT. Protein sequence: CASSLGQKNTEAFF.

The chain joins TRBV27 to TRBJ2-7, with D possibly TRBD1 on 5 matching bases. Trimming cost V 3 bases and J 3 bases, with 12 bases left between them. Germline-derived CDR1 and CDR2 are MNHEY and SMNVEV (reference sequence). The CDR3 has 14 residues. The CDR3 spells CASSLVQGSYEQYF. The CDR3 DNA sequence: TGTGCCAGCAGTTTGGTCCAGGGCAGCTACGAGCAGTACTTC.

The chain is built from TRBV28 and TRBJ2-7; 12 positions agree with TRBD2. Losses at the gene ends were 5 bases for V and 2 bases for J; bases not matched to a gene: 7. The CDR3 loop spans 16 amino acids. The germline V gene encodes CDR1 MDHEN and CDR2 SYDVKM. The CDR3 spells CASSPWTSGNPYEQYF. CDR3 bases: TGTGCCAGCAGTCCTTGGACTAGCGGGAACCCCTACGAGCAGTACTTC.

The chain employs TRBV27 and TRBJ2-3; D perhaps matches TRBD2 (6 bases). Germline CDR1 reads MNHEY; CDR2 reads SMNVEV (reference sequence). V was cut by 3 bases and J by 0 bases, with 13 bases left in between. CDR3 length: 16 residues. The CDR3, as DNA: TGTGCCAGCAGTTTGGGGGGACCCTTTAGCACAGATACGCAGTATTTT. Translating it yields CASSLGGPFSTDTQYF.

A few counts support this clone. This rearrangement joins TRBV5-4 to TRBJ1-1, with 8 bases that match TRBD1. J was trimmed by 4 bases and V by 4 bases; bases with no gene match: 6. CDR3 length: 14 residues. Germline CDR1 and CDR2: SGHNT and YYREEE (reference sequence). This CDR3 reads CASSPTGGTTEAFF. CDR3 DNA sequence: TGTGCCAGCAGCCCTACAGGGGGTACCACTGAAGCTTTCTTT.

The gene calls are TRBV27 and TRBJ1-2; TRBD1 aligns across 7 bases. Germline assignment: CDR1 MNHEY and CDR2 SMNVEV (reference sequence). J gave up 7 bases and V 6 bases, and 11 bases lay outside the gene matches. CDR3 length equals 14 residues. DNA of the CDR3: TGTGCCAGCAGCCTACGGGACAGTTCTGGTGGCTACACCTTC. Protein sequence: CASSLRDSSGGYTF.

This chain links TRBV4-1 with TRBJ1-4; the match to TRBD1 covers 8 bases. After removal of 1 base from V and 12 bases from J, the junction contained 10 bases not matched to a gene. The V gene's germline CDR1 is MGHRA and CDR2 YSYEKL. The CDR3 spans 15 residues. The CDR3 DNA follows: TGCGCCAGCAGCCAAGTGGCGACAGGGGCGAAGGAACTGTTTTTT. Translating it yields CASSQVATGAKELFF.